Listed here are 21 T cell receptor beta chains from one sample, sequenced in a study of cytomegalovirus exposure and HLA in healthy donors. The PCR was carried out with 60 Vbeta primers and 13 Jbeta primers. Clones were sequenced by immunoSEQ multiplex PCR, and TCRdb holds only the in-frame ones, with some missing. Of 150,000 or so clones listed, over 60% are singletons. Sequencing was performed on PBMCs. The receptors come from a woman aged 18-29 years in good health and CMV-seronegative.

The V and J genes are TRBV28 and TRBJ2-5; 8 bases agree with TRBD2. V was clipped by 11 bases and J by 2 bases; unmatched bases: 10. The CDR3 length is 14 residues. Germline V lookup: CDR1 MDHEN, CDR2 SYDVKM. CDR3 coding DNA: TGTGCCGCGAAGAGGGCTAGCGGGCAAGAGACCCAGTACTTC. This sequence encodes CAAKRASGQETQYF.

In regard to this clone: The sample contains more than one DNA sequence encoding this CDR3. This rearrangement joins TRBV29-1 to TRBJ1-1; tentatively, D is TRBD1 (5 bases). CDR3 length: 13 residues. Germline CDR1 and CDR2: SQVTM and ANQGSEA. V was cut by 6 bases and J by 0 bases, with 11 bases left in between. The CDR3, as DNA: TGCAGCGTCGCAGGACAAATGAACACTGAAGCTTTCTTT. It encodes CSVAGQMNTEAFF. Looking up the rest from reference TRBV29-1 and TRBJ1-1 gives the full variable domain: SAVISQKPSRDICQRGTSLTIQCQVDSQVTMMFWYRQQPGQSLTLIATANQGSEATYESGFVIDKFPISRPNLTFSTLTVSNMSPEDSSIYLCSVAGQMNTEAFFGQGTRLTVV.

The chain combines TRBV6-5 with TRBJ1-2; D call uncertain. This CDR3 is 15 amino acids long. Looked up from germline, CDR1 is MNHEY and CDR2 is SVGAGI. V was clipped by 2 bases and J by 0 bases, with 10 bases between them. This chain's CDR3 is CASSYGGFANYGYTF. The CDR3 nucleotides are TGTGCCAGCAGTTACGGAGGTTTTGCTAACTATGGCTACACCTTC.

The chain uses TRBV6-9 and TRBJ2-5; D not certain. Germline CDR1 is MNHGY and CDR2 is SVAAGI. With 4 bases removed from V and 4 bases from J, the gap between germline ends came to 4 bases. The CDR3 totals 11 residues. The DNA of the CDR3 is TGTGCCAGCAGTTCCCGAGAGACCCAGTACTTC. It codes for CASSSRETQYF.

In regard to this clone: The junction and the germline gene differ at one end; a read error may be behind it. V usage is TRBV7-9 and J usage is TRBJ1-4, with D maybe TRBD1 (5 bases). This CDR3 spans 14 amino acids. Germline values: CDR1 SEHNR, CDR2 FQNEAQ (reference sequence). The CDR3 coding sequence is TGTACCAGCAGCTCGGGGGGAACTAATGAAAAACTGTTTTTT. This translates into CTSSSGGTNEKLFF.

The chain joins TRBV7-2 to TRBJ2-5; TRBD2 matches 7 bases. Germline loops: CDR1 SGHTA, CDR2 FQGNSA. The CDR3 is 15 residues long. V lost 4 bases, J lost 1 base, and 6 bases stayed unmatched. The DNA for the CDR3 is TGTGCCAGCAGCTCCCCCATAGCGGGCCAAGAGACCCAGTACTTC. It yields the protein CASSSPIAGQETQYF.

This chain uses TRBV5-1 with TRBJ1-1; 7 nucleotides match TRBD1. Trimming removed 8 bases from V and 3 bases from J; junction bases left unmatched: 22. The CDR3 loop spans 18 amino acids. CDR1 and CDR2 from the germline V gene are SGHRS and YFSETQ. CDR3 in amino acids: CARSYVLILDRRDTEAFF. In nucleotides, the CDR3 is TGCGCCAGATCGTACGTCCTTATATTGGACAGGCGAGACACTGAAGCTTTCTTT.

J is TRBJ2-1 and V is TRBV6-5; the match to TRBD2 covers 8 bases. CDR1 is MNHEY, CDR2 SVGAGI, per germline. This CDR3 is built from 14 residues. After removal of 5 bases from V and 4 bases from J, the junction contained 4 bases not matched to a gene. CDR3 sequence: CASSLAGSYNEQFF. The CDR3 bases are TGTGCCAGCAGTCTAGCGGGTTCGTACAATGAGCAGTTCTTC.

V usage is TRBV5-4 and J usage is TRBJ2-3; D gene uncertain. This CDR3 spans 12 amino acids. Germline assignment: CDR1 SGHNT and CDR2 YYREEE (reference sequence). With 7 bases removed from V and 7 bases from J, the gap between germline ends came to 13 bases. Here the CDR3 DNA reads TGTGCCAGCGGTAGCAGAGACCATACGCAGTATTTT. This translates into CASGSRDHTQYF. Complete variable domain (other parts from reference TRBV5-4 and TRBJ2-3): ETGVTQSPTHLIKTRGQQVTLRCSSQSGHNTVSWYQQALGQGPQFIFQYYREEENGRGNFPPRFSGLQFPNYSSELNVNALELDDSALYLCASGSRDHTQYFGPGTRLTVL.

The rearrangement joins TRBV18 to TRBJ1-1; weak D call: TRBD1 (5 bases). CDR1 KGHSH and CDR2 LQKENI come from the germline V gene. V lost 5 bases and J 1 base, leaving 11 bases between the germline ends. This CDR3 has 14 residues. The DNA of the CDR3 is TGTGCCAGCTCATCGGGACTGGGGAACACTGAAGCTTTCTTT. This encodes CASSSGLGNTEAFF.

This clone was counted a single time. The chain combines TRBV10-3 with TRBJ2-2, with D possibly being TRBD2 (5 bases). Per the germline V gene, CDR1 is ENHRY and CDR2 is SYGVKD. The CDR3 is made up of 16 amino acids. V gave up 0 bases and J gave up 7 bases, with 15 bases separating them. Here the CDR3 DNA reads TGTGCCATCAGTGAGTCGGATGGGAGTCCTGGCGGGGAGCTGTTTTTT. It encodes CAISESDGSPGGELFF.

The chain has TRBV18 and TRBJ1-6; no clear D gene. CDR1 is KGHSH, CDR2 LQKENI, per germline. Trimming cost V 1 base and J 9 bases, with 7 bases left between them. This CDR3 contains 13 residues. The CDR3: CASSPLSGSPLHF. The CDR3, as DNA: TGTGCCAGCTCACCACTCTCGGGTTCACCCCTCCACTTT.

The chain carries TRBV28 and TRBJ1-5, with 7 bases fitting TRBD1. This CDR3 contains 15 residues. CDR1 MDHEN and CDR2 SYDVKM come from the germline V gene. Trimming removed 5 bases from V and 1 base from J; junction bases left unmatched: 5. This CDR3 is CASSIDRASNQPQHF. CDR3 DNA sequence: TGTGCCAGCAGTATTGACAGGGCCAGCAATCAGCCCCAGCATTTT.

The V gene is TRBV5-6, the J gene TRBJ2-1; D unclear. CDR1 is SGHDT and CDR2 is YYEEEE in the germline V gene. This CDR3 comprises 16 residues. The V end was cut by 5 bases, the J end by 10 bases, with 25 bases between. CDR3 sequence (DNA): TGTGCCAGCAGTCCATCGAGAGAAACCCACCTCAGGGAGCAGTTCTTC. Protein product: CASSPSRETHLREQFF. Based on the CDR3 plus reference TRBV5-6 and TRBJ2-1, the full variable domain is DAGVTQSPTHLIKTRGQQVTLRCSPKSGHDTVSWYQQALGQGPQFIFQYYEEEERQRGNFPDRFSGHQFPNYSSELNVNALLLGDSALYLCASSPSRETHLREQFFGPGTRLTVL.

In its sample, this clone was seen a few times. The chain is built from TRBV14 and TRBJ1-2, with TRBD1 identical over 12 bases. The CDR3 length is 16 residues. The germline V gene has CDR1 SGHDN and CDR2 FVKESK. Trimming took 0 bases from V and 3 from J; bases not matched to a gene: 2. The CDR3 region is CASSQDWDRGHYGYTF. Written as DNA, the CDR3 is TGTGCCAGCAGCCAAGATTGGGACAGGGGGCACTATGGCTACACCTTC.

This sequence joins TRBV10-3 and TRBJ2-5; 9 positions agree with TRBD1. The CDR3 has 14 residues. V lost 10 bases, J lost 5 bases, and 11 bases stayed unmatched. CDR1 ENHRY and CDR2 SYGVKD come from the germline V gene. The CDR3 coding sequence is TGTGCCACCAAGCCGGGACAGGGTAATGAGACCCAGTACTTC. It yields the protein CATKPGQGNETQYF.

V is TRBV30 and J is TRBJ2-2; no clear D. The CDR3 is 11 residues long. Germline assignment: CDR1 GTSNPN and CDR2 SVGIG (reference sequence). The germline V and J ends were trimmed by 3 bases and 6 bases, with 5 bases remaining between them. The CDR3: CAWSRSGELFF. The CDR3 DNA reads as TGTGCCTGGAGCCGGTCCGGGGAGCTGTTTTTT.

V and J are TRBV10-3 and TRBJ2-3; weak D call: TRBD1 (5 bases). The CDR3 is made up of 15 amino acids. The V and J ends lost 3 bases and 2 bases respectively, with 12 bases between them. The germline gives CDR1 ENHRY, CDR2 SYGVKD. CDR3 loop: CAISDLQGATDTQYF. CDR3 sequence (DNA): TGTGCCATCAGTGATCTGCAGGGTGCCACAGATACGCAGTATTTT.

This rearrangement joins TRBV7-9 to TRBJ1-1, with TRBD1 matching 11 bases. In germline, CDR1 is SEHNR, CDR2 FQNEAQ (reference sequence). The length of the CDR3 is 16 residues. The junction had 4 bases not matched to a gene; V was cut back by 4 bases and J by 0 bases. The CDR3 sequence is CASSYGTGGVNTEAFF. The DNA for the CDR3 is TGTGCCAGCAGCTATGGGACAGGGGGGGTGAACACTGAAGCTTTCTTT.

This clone was seen more than once but under ten times. The genes are TRBV5-8 and TRBJ1-1; D is perhaps TRBD1 (5 bases). The V gene's germline CDR1 is SGHTS and CDR2 YDEGEE. CDR3 length equals 16 residues. With 1 base removed from V and 0 bases from J, the gap between germline ends came to 13 bases. This CDR3 reads CASSLRGGWMNTEAFF. CDR3 DNA sequence: TGTGCCAGCAGCTTGCGCGGGGGGTGGATGAACACTGAAGCTTTCTTT.

The CDR3 nucleotides are TGTGCCAGTAGTATAACAGGCTCCTCTGGAAACACCATATATTTT. Residues: CASSITGSSGNTIYF. The gene calls are TRBV19 and TRBJ1-3, with TRBD1 as a possible D gene (5 bases). From germline, CDR1 is LNHDA and CDR2 SQIVND (reference sequence). There are 15 residues in the CDR3. V was cut by 2 bases and J by 0 bases, with 8 bases left in between. Filled out from reference TRBV19 and TRBJ1-3, the complete variable domain reads DGGITQSPKYLFRKEGQNVTLSCEQNLNHDAMYWYRQDPGQGLRLIYYSQIVNDFQKGDIAEGYSVSREKKESFPLTVTSAQKNPTAFYLCASSITGSSGNTIYFGEGSWLTVV.